A selection of T cell receptor beta chains follows, all from one sample in a study of CD8+CD57+ T cells in acquired aplastic anemia. TCRdb redid the calling of the reads with MiXCR, one entry per CDR3 protein. The profile shows 250,000 to 300,000 distinct CDR3 sequences, 50% to 70% of them singletons. Source material: sorted CD4+, CD8+, or CD8+CD57+ T cells (not recorded which) from PBMCs. Receptors originate from a human donor with severe aplastic anemia or a healthy control (not recorded which). CDR3s include the opening cysteine and the closing phenylalanine or tryptophan. A D gene is named only where the DNA matches it firmly. The size of a clone is reported for some rows only, either as once, few or many, or as a class for expanded clones.

v_call	j_call	clone_size	d_call	cdr3_nt	cdr3_aa
TRBV28	TRBJ2-7	once	TRBD1	TGTGCCAGCAGGTCAACGGGACAGGGTTCCTACGAGCAGTACTTC	CASRSTGQGSYEQYF
TRBV4-1	TRBJ2-3	-	-	TGTGCCAGCAGCGCACAACAGGGATTCACAGATACGCAGTATTTT	CASSAQQGFTDTQYF
TRBV15	TRBJ2-7	-	-	TGTGCCACCAGCAGAGAGTATGGGCCCAACTACGAGCAGTACTTC	CATSREYGPNYEQYF
TRBV19	TRBJ1-5	-	-	TGTGCCAGTAGTTTTTGGGGGACGGCTCAGCCCCAGCATTTT	CASSFWGTAQPQHF
TRBV29-1	TRBJ1-2	-	-	TGCAGCGCTAGGGATACAGGGTCCTATGGCTACACCTTC	CSARDTGSYGYTF
TRBV6-1	TRBJ1-2	-	-	TGTGCCAGCAGTGTGGCTTGGACCTTC	CASSVAWTF
TRBV15	TRBJ1-4	-	-	TGTGCCACCAGCACAGCCGACAGAGCTAATGAAAAACTGTTTTTT	CATSTADRANEKLFF
TRBV7-8	TRBJ2-1	-	TRBD2	TGTGCCAGCAGCCCCCGGGCTAGCGGGGGGTACAATGAGCAGTTCTTC	CASSPRASGGYNEQFF
TRBV5-4	TRBJ2-3	few	-	TGTGCCAGCAGCCTGATGGGGGGCGATGAGCAGTATTTT	CASSLMGGDEQYF
TRBV7-6	TRBJ1-1	-	-	TGTGCCAGCAGCTTAGGGTCTGAAGCTTTCTTT	CASSLGSEAFF
TRBV19	TRBJ2-7	-	-	TGTGCCAGTAGTATGACAGGTACCCCCTACGAGCAGTACTTC	CASSMTGTPYEQYF
TRBV6-1	TRBJ1-1	many	TRBD1	TGTGCCAGCAGTCGACAGGGGACGAACACTGAAGCTTTCTTT	CASSRQGTNTEAFF
TRBV20-1	TRBJ2-1	-	-	TGCAGTGCTAGACGGCGGGTGAATAATGAGCAGTTCTTC	CSARRRVNNEQFF
TRBV19	TRBJ1-4	-	TRBD1	TGTGCCAGTAGCGGGACAGGGGGCGTCAGGGTTGAAAAACTGTTTTTT	CASSGTGGVRVEKLFF
TRBV2	TRBJ1-1	-	TRBD1	TGTGCCAGCAGTGCGGGACAGGGAGGCACTGAAGCTTTCTTT	CASSAGQGGTEAFF
TRBV7-8	TRBJ2-2	-	-	TGTGCCAGCAGCTTAATTTCGAACACCGGGGAGCTGTTTTTT	CASSLISNTGELFF
TRBV25-1	TRBJ1-1	-	-	TGTGCCAGCAGTGAACAGTTCAGGGATGAAGCTTTCTTT	CASSEQFRDEAFF
TRBV7-3	TRBJ2-3	-	-	TGTGCCAGCAGCTTAGGTTGGGGCAGGGGGGGAGATACGCAGTATTTT	CASSLGWGRGGDTQYF
TRBV7-2	TRBJ2-7	few	-	TGTGCCAGCAGCTTAGCGGGACGAGGGAGCGAGCAGTACTTC	CASSLAGRGSEQYF
TRBV7-2	TRBJ1-3	-	-	TGTGCCAGCAGCCACCCGACAGCGTCAACTTCTGGAAACACCATATATTTT	CASSHPTASTSGNTIYF
TRBV7-2	TRBJ2-1	-	TRBD2	TGTGCCAGCAGCTTAGGTATGGGGAAGAGCGGGAAAGGCTCCTACAATGAGCAGTTCTTC	CASSLGMGKSGKGSYNEQFF
TRBV6-4	TRBJ2-5	-	-	TGTGCCAGCAGTGACGAGGCAGACGGGACCCAGTACTTC	CASSDEADGTQYF
TRBV29-1	TRBJ1-1	-	-	TGCAGCGTTGCCCTCCTGAACACTGAAGCTTTCTTT	CSVALLNTEAFF
TRBV20-1	TRBJ2-5	-	TRBD2	TGCAGTGCTAGCCCCCAAGCGGGGCTTAGGGAGACCCAGTACTTC	CSASPQAGLRETQYF
TRBV25-1	TRBJ2-3	many	-	TGTGCCAGCAGTGAATCCACGGATACGCAGTATTTT	CASSESTDTQYF
TRBV5-1	TRBJ1-6	many	-	TGCGCCAGCAGCTTGGCCCGGGAGCACTCACCCCTCCACTTT	CASSLAREHSPLHF
TRBV20-1	TRBJ2-7	-	-	TGCAGTGCTAGAGATCCGGCCCTCGAGCAGTACTTC	CSARDPALEQYF
TRBV24-1	TRBJ1-2	-	-	TGTGCCACCTCTTTTGCGACGGTTAGCTATGGCTACACCTTC	CATSFATVSYGYTF
TRBV7-9	TRBJ1-1	-	-	TGTGCCAGCAGCTTGACTGTTGAAGCTTTCTTT	CASSLTVEAFF
TRBV5-1	TRBJ1-6	once	-	TGCGCCAGCAGCTTGGGCGGGATAGGCTCCTATAATTCACCCCTCCACTTT	CASSLGGIGSYNSPLHF
TRBV2	TRBJ1-4	once	-	TGTGCCAGCAGAAGGGGGGCCCGAAATGAAAAACTGTTTTTT	CASRRGARNEKLFF
TRBV7-9	TRBJ1-1	-	-	TGTGCCAGCAGCTTAGGGACCGGGGACGCTTTCTTT	CASSLGTGDAFF
TRBV19	TRBJ2-1	few	-	TGTGCCAGTAGTAACCCCAACTTGAACTACAATGAGCAGTTCTTC	CASSNPNLNYNEQFF
TRBV7-2	TRBJ1-1	-	-	TGTGCCAGCAGCTCTTTTACAGGCTTGAACACTGAAGCTTTCTTT	CASSSFTGLNTEAFF
TRBV24-1	TRBJ2-3	once	-	TGTGCCACCAGTGTTTACAGGGTCGATGAGCAGTATTTT	CATSVYRVDEQYF
TRBV7-9	TRBJ2-7	-	TRBD2	TGTGCCAGCAGCTTAAACGCCGGGGGGGCCTTTCACGAGCAGTACTTC	CASSLNAGGAFHEQYF
TRBV5-1	TRBJ2-7	-	TRBD1	TGCGCCAGCAGCTTGGGTACAGGGGCTACCTACGAGCAGTACTTC	CASSLGTGATYEQYF
TRBV7-3	TRBJ1-6	-	TRBD1	TGTGCCAGCAGGGTCGGGACAGGTCTTTCCCCCCTCCACTTT	CASRVGTGLSPLHF
TRBV9	TRBJ2-3	-	-	TGTGCCAGCAGCTTAGAGGGGCCTGGGATGCAGTATTTT	CASSLEGPGMQYF
TRBV2	TRBJ2-7	-	TRBD1	TGTGCCAGCCCGGGACAGGGGGTTCAGTACTTC	CASPGQGVQYF
TRBV5-8	TRBJ2-3	few	-	TGTGCCAGCAGCGGGGGCCTACGCCTGGCAGATACGCAGTATTTT	CASSGGLRLADTQYF
TRBV6-5	TRBJ1-2	many	TRBD1	TGTGCCAGCAGTTACATAGCACCGGGACAGGGTAGGGGCTACACCTTC	CASSYIAPGQGRGYTF
TRBV7-2	TRBJ1-6	-	TRBD1	TGTGCCAGCAGCTGGGACAGCCTTTCACCCCTCCACTTT	CASSWDSLSPLHF
TRBV7-2	TRBJ1-2	many	TRBD1	TGTGCCAGCAGCTTCCGACAGGGGAATGGCTACACCTTC	CASSFRQGNGYTF
TRBV7-2	TRBJ2-7	-	TRBD2	TGTGCCAGCAGCTTATCAGGCGGGAGGGTCACCTACGAGCAGTACTTC	CASSLSGGRVTYEQYF